Listed below are T cell receptor beta chains from one sample, sequenced in a study of radiotherapy plus CTLA-4 blockade in lung cancer. Libraries were prepared by immunoSEQ multiplex PCR; TCRdb keeps only in-frame clonotypes and omits some of them. The sample consists of 50,000 or so clones, about 88% of them appearing once. The sample consisted of peripheral blood, taken from a patient treated with radiotherapy plus ipilimumab. The receptors shown here come from a human donor with non-small cell lung cancer whose response to radiotherapy plus ipilimumab could not be evaluated. Both conserved end residues are part of each CDR3. A D gene is named only where the DNA matches it firmly. The listing skips clone size in some rows; elsewhere it reads once, few, many or a size class.

j_call | d_call | cdr3_length | clone_size | v_call | cdr3_nt | cdr3_aa
TRBJ2-3 | TRBD2 | 14 | few | TRBV7-2 | TGTGCCAGCAGCTACCGGACTAGCGCTGTTACGCAGTATTTT | CASSYRTSAVTQYF
TRBJ2-3 | . | 15 | . | TRBV15 | TGTGCCACCAGCAGAGGACGTCAGGCCACAGATACGCAGTATTTT | CATSRGRQATDTQYF
TRBJ2-3 | TRBD2 | 14 | . | TRBV5-1 | TGCGCCAGCAGCTCGAGACTAGCGCGAGATACGCAGTATTTT | CASSSRLARDTQYF
TRBJ2-3 | . | 14 | few | TRBV19 | TGTGCCAGTAGTGTTCCCCAGGGTACAGATACGCAGTATTTT | CASSVPQGTDTQYF
TRBJ1-1 | TRBD1 | 13 | . | TRBV6-1 | TGTGCCAGCAGTGCGACAGGGGGAACTGAAGCTTTCTTT | CASSATGGTEAFF
TRBJ1-1 | . | 14 | . | TRBV7-2 | TGTGCCAGCAGCTTAGACTGGTCCGACACTGAAGCTTTCTTT | CASSLDWSDTEAFF
TRBJ1-4 | . | 14 | . | TRBV28 | TGTGCCAGCAGTTTAGGTGGGCTGAACGAAAAACTGTTTTTT | CASSLGGLNEKLFF
TRBJ1-1 | . | 11 | few | TRBV6-5 | TGTGCCAGCAGAACGACAGCGAGAGCTTTCTTT | CASRTTARAFF
TRBJ2-7 | TRBD1 | 16 | . | TRBV2 | TGTGCCAGCAGTGAAGGGGTAATGGGACAGGGCTACGAGCAGTACTTC | CASSEGVMGQGYEQYF
TRBJ1-5 | . | 16 | . | TRBV5-5 | TGTGCCAGCAGCTTGAGGCAGGGCGGAAGCAATCAGCCCCAGCATTTT | CASSLRQGGSNQPQHF
TRBJ2-1 | . | 14 | . | TRBV28 | TGTGCCAGCAGTCGCGGCTCGTCCCGGTCTGCGCAGTTCTTC | CASSRGSSRSAQFF
TRBJ1-2 | . | 11 | . | TRBV7-6 | TGTGCCAGCAGCTTAGATAATGGCTACACCTTC | CASSLDNGYTF
TRBJ2-5 | TRBD2 | 16 | . | TRBV4-1 | TGCGCCAGCAGCCAGAGGGCTAGCGGGGGGGAAGAGACCCAGTACTTC | CASSQRASGGEETQYF
TRBJ2-1 | . | 16 | . | TRBV15 | TGTGCCACCAGCAGAGATCGGAGGAGCTCCTACAATGAGCAGTTCTTC | CATSRDRRSSYNEQFF
TRBJ2-5 | TRBD2 | 14 | . | TRBV18 | TGTGCCAGCTCCGGGACTAACCCCCGGGAGACCCAGTACTTC | CASSGTNPRETQYF
TRBJ2-3 | TRBD1 | 13 | . | TRBV10-2 | TGCGCCAGTATGACAGGGTGGGGGAATACGCAGTATTTT | CASMTGWGNTQYF
TRBJ1-4 | . | 15 | . | TRBV11-2 | TGTGCCAGCAGCTCGCAGGGTGCAACTAATGAAAAACTGTTTTTT | CASSSQGATNEKLFF
TRBJ2-3 | TRBD2 | 20 | . | TRBV9 | TGTGCCAGCAGCGTAGCGCTCCGGCTTAGCGGGGGGGCCGATGGAGATACGCAGTATTTT | CASSVALRLSGGADGDTQYF
TRBJ1-2 | . | 12 | . | TRBV6-1 | TGTGCCAGCAGTGATGGCCGGCGGGGCTACACCTTC | CASSDGRRGYTF
TRBJ2-2 | TRBD2 | 15 | . | TRBV7-8 | TGTGCCAGCAGCCAGGCGGGGGGGGCGACCGGGGAGCTGTTTTTT | CASSQAGGATGELFF
TRBJ1-1 | TRBD1 | 13 | . | TRBV7-9 | TGTGCCTCGATGGGACAGGTGAACACTGAAGCTTTCTTT | CASMGQVNTEAFF
TRBJ2-7 | . | 12 | . | TRBV6-5 | TGTGCCAGCAGTCCAGGGATCTACGAGCAGTACTTC | CASSPGIYEQYF
TRBJ2-6 | . | 14 | . | TRBV6-1 | TGTGCCAGCAGGAGTTTCTCTGGGGCCAACGTCCTGACTTTC | CASRSFSGANVLTF
TRBJ2-3 | TRBD1 | 14 | . | TRBV29-1 | TGCAGCGTTGATAGGCAGGGGGCAGGGGATACGCAGTATTTT | CSVDRQGAGDTQYF
TRBJ2-2 | . | 15 | . | TRBV5-6 | TGTGCCAGCAGCTTGGCTCCAGGGGTTACCGGGGAGCTGTTTTTT | CASSLAPGVTGELFF
TRBJ2-3 | TRBD2 | 14 | . | TRBV6-1 | TGTGCCAGCAGTGAAGCCGGACTAGTTGATACGCAGTATTTT | CASSEAGLVDTQYF
TRBJ1-1 | . | 13 | . | TRBV18 | TGTGCCAGCTCACCACCGGTCGTAGTAGAAGCTTTCTTT | CASSPPVVVEAFF
TRBJ2-2 | . | 15 | . | TRBV7-7 | TGTGCCAGCAGCAAGGACTGGCTGAACACCGGGGAGCTGTTTTTT | CASSKDWLNTGELFF
TRBJ2-5 | TRBD2 | 13 | once | TRBV27 | TGTGCCACCCACCCAGCGGGGATGGAGACCCAGTACTTC | CATHPAGMETQYF
TRBJ2-7 | . | 13 | . | TRBV7-8 | TGTGCCAGCAGCTTTATCCAGGGATACGAGCAGTACTTC | CASSFIQGYEQYF